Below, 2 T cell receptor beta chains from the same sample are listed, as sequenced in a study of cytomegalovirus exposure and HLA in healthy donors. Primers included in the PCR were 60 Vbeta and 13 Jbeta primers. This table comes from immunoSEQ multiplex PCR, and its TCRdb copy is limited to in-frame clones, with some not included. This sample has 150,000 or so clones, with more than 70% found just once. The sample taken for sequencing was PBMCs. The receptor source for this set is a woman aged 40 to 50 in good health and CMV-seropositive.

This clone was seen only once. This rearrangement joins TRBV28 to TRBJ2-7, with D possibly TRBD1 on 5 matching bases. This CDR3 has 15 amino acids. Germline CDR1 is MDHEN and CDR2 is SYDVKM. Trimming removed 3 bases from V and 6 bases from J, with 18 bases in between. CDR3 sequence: CASSFNRTPGREQYF. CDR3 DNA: TGTGCCAGCAGTTTCAACAGGACACCTGGGCGCGAGCAGTACTTC.

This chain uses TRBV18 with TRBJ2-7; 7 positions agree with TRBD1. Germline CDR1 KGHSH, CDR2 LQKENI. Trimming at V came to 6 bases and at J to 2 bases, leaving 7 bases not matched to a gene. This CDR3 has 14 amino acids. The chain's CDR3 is CASSQSGTAYEQYF. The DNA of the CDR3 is TGTGCCAGCTCCCAATCCGGGACAGCCTACGAGCAGTACTTC. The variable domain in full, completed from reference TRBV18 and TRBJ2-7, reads NAGVMQNPRHLVRRRGQEARLRCSPMKGHSHVYWYRQLPEEGLKFMVYLQKENIIDESGMPKERFSAEFPKEGPSILRIQQVVRGDSAAYFCASSQSGTAYEQYFGPGTRLTVT.